One TCR beta chain is described in this entry. Its antigen is as yet unknown. This entry comes from a study of T cell repertoires in cytomegalovirus infection. At the level of the study: The authors relied on CMV epitopes, both recently identified HLA-C-restricted and well-studied HLA-B-restricted.

Study outcomes and limitations: Individuals carrying CMV plus the relevant HLA were identified by cumulative frequency of public TCR beta families. Clonotype analysis showed dominance of the ex vivo response by HLA-C-restricted CMV-specific TCR beta clonotypes.

The germline V gene has CDR1 SGHNT and CDR2 YENEEA. Losses at the gene ends were 5 bases for V and 4 bases for J; bases not matched to a gene: 7. The CDR3 length is 16 residues. In TCRdb, the reads were re-called with MiXCR into one record per CDR3 protein. Of approximately 1,000,000 distinct CDR3 sequences in the sample, 25% to 40% were seen once. The J gene is TRBJ2-2, the V gene TRBV11-3; 10 positions match TRBD1. The TCR was taken from a human donor in good health (CMV status not recorded). Some clones in this sample may be carry-over from other donors' samples. The input for sequencing was cultured CD8+ T cells from PBMCs, taken from culture after CMV antigen stimulation. The CDR3 DNA reads TGTGCCAGCAGCACCTGGACAGGGGGGACCACCGGGGAGCTGTTTTTT. Translation gives CASSTWTGGTTGELFF.